This T cell receptor beta chain was sequenced for a study of OX40 agonist ivuxolimab in advanced cancers. Study information: With ivuxolimab, an agonistic anti-OX40 (CD134) antibody, patients were treated.

The CDR3 length is 12 residues. The germline CDR1 and CDR2 sequences are MNHNY and SVGAGI (reference sequence). V lost 0 bases and J 12 bases, leaving 9 bases between the germline ends. The study's findings and limits: There were also nonresponders showing low normalized T-cell clonal expansion. At 0.1 to 3.0 mg/kg, clonal expansion of CD4+ and CD8+ blood T cells had occurred by week 6.

Produced via immunoSEQ multiplex PCR; TCRdb's table is partial and in-frame only. The table includes approximately 50,000 clones, approximately 80% detected once. Baseline was the first blood sampling point, followed by cycle 4 day 1 and cycle 7 day 1. Comment on this clone: Its matching antigen is unknown.

The rearrangement links TRBV6-6 to TRBJ1-5; D perhaps matches TRBD1 (5 bases). This clonotype was sampled from an adult with an advanced solid tumor such as melanoma, head and neck, liver or kidney cancer. The specimen comprised CD4+ or CD8+ T cells sorted from blood, sampled in a trial of the OX40 agonist ivuxolimab. CDR3 nucleotide sequence: TGTGCCAGCAGTTACTCGACTAGGGGCCAGCATTTT. This gives the protein CASSYSTRGQHF.